The rows below give T cell receptor beta chains drawn from one sample of a study of T cells in Graves' hyperthyroidism and ophthalmopathy. Via MiXCR, TCRdb re-called the multiplex PCR reads, giving one row per CDR3 protein. The sample holds a few hundred thousand distinct CDR3 sequences; about a sixth are singletons and the top ten take approximately 7.5%. Sequencing input: blood. All receptors derive from a woman aged 18-35 years with Graves' hyperthyroidism. The CDR3 runs from the conserved cysteine through the conserved F or W. D genes are given only for firm matches. Rows may omit the clone size; those that give it use once, few, many or a size class.

v_gene: TRBV7-9; j_gene: TRBJ2-7; d_gene: -; abundance: -; CDR3nt: TGTGCCAGCAGCCCTAGCCAGGGGAACGAGCAGTACTTC; CDR3aa: CASSPSQGNEQYF
v_gene: TRBV5-1; j_gene: TRBJ2-7; d_gene: -; abundance: few; CDR3nt: TGCGCCAGCAGCTTGGAGGCAGGGGAAGTTGGGCAGTACTTC; CDR3aa: CASSLEAGEVGQYF
v_gene: TRBV20-1; j_gene: TRBJ2-7; d_gene: -; abundance: -; CDR3nt: TGCAGTGCTAGTAATAGGGACGGCCACTACGAGCAGTACTTC; CDR3aa: CSASNRDGHYEQYF
v_gene: TRBV2; j_gene: TRBJ1-1; d_gene: TRBD1; abundance: once; CDR3nt: TGTGCCAGCAGACCCGTTCAGGGGGTGGGCGCTGAAGCTTTCTTT; CDR3aa: CASRPVQGVGAEAFF
v_gene: TRBV12-3/TRBV12-4; j_gene: TRBJ2-1; d_gene: TRBD2; abundance: -; CDR3nt: TGTGCCAGCGGGGGTGGGAATAGCGGGAGAGCGGTGAATGAGCAGTTCTTC; CDR3aa: CASGGGNSGRAVNEQFF
v_gene: TRBV29-1; j_gene: TRBJ2-2; d_gene: -; abundance: many; CDR3nt: TGCAGCGCCGCAGGGGGGACCGGGGAGCTGTTTTTT; CDR3aa: CSAAGGTGELFF
v_gene: TRBV18; j_gene: TRBJ2-7; d_gene: -; abundance: many; CDR3nt: TGTGCCAGCTCACCGACCGGGAACTACGAGCAGTACTTC; CDR3aa: CASSPTGNYEQYF
v_gene: TRBV28; j_gene: TRBJ2-2; d_gene: -; abundance: many; CDR3nt: TGTGCCAGCACTCCGGGGGGCTACACCGGGGAGCTGTTTTTT; CDR3aa: CASTPGGYTGELFF
v_gene: TRBV11-3; j_gene: TRBJ2-1; d_gene: TRBD2; abundance: many; CDR3nt: TGTGCCAGCAGCTTAGTGGCGGGAGGGCAAAATGAGCAGTTCTTC; CDR3aa: CASSLVAGGQNEQFF
v_gene: TRBV20-1; j_gene: TRBJ1-4; d_gene: -; abundance: -; CDR3nt: TGCAGTGCTCCTCAGCGCAATAATGAAAAACTGTTTTTT; CDR3aa: CSAPQRNNEKLFF
v_gene: TRBV3-1; j_gene: TRBJ2-1; d_gene: TRBD2; abundance: many; CDR3nt: TGTGCCAGCAGCCAGGGGCTAGCGGGGGGGCCGAGTTGGAATGAGCAGTTCTTC; CDR3aa: CASSQGLAGGPSWNEQFF
v_gene: TRBV15; j_gene: TRBJ2-7; d_gene: TRBD2; abundance: many; CDR3nt: TGTGCCACCAGCAGAGCCTGGACTAGTGCCTACGAGCAGTACTTC; CDR3aa: CATSRAWTSAYEQYF
v_gene: TRBV30; j_gene: TRBJ2-3; d_gene: -; abundance: many; CDR3nt: TGTGCCTGGAGTGCCTGGGCAGCTAGAGGAGTGGCAGATACGCAGTATTTT; CDR3aa: CAWSAWAARGVADTQYF
v_gene: TRBV29-1; j_gene: TRBJ2-2; d_gene: TRBD1; abundance: many; CDR3nt: TGCAGCGTTGAAGGGACAGGGGGTACGACCGGGGAGCTGTTTTTT; CDR3aa: CSVEGTGGTTGELFF
v_gene: TRBV4-1; j_gene: TRBJ2-5; d_gene: -; abundance: few; CDR3nt: TGCGCCAGCAGCCTTCAGGTCCAGGGCCCAGAGACCCAGTACTTC; CDR3aa: CASSLQVQGPETQYF
v_gene: TRBV7-8; j_gene: TRBJ2-5; d_gene: -; abundance: -; CDR3nt: TGTGCCAGCATCCTCATCGGAGGGGGAGAGACCCAGTACTTC; CDR3aa: CASILIGGGETQYF
v_gene: TRBV4-1; j_gene: TRBJ1-3; d_gene: -; abundance: -; CDR3nt: TGCGCCAGCAGCCAGTCCGGGGCAGGGGGAAACACCATATATTTT; CDR3aa: CASSQSGAGGNTIYF
v_gene: TRBV5-4; j_gene: TRBJ1-6; d_gene: TRBD1; abundance: many; CDR3nt: TGTGCCAGCAGCGGAGCCGACAGGGCGGCTTCACCCCTCCACTTT; CDR3aa: CASSGADRAASPLHF